The 20 T cell receptor beta chains below all came from one sample that was sequenced in a study of shared clonotypes between healthy human individuals. Produced via immunoSEQ multiplex PCR; TCRdb's table is partial and in-frame only. There are roughly 1,500,000 clones in the sample; around 98% occur only once, and roughly 0.4% lies in the top ten. The sample taken for sequencing was naive CD4+ T cells sorted from blood. Subset of the sample: CD45RA+ positively selected. The receptors here all came from a man aged 25-45 years in good health.

This clone was observed a single time. This chain joins TRBV10-3 and TRBJ2-2; 7 bases align to TRBD2. V lost 2 bases, J lost 1 base, and 1 base stayed unmatched. CDR1 is ENHRY, CDR2 SYGVKD, per germline. The CDR3 contains 15 residues. The CDR3 coding sequence is TGTGCCATCAGTGAGGCGGGGGAGAACACCGGGGAGCTGTTTTTT. Amino acid sequence: CAISEAGENTGELFF.

The CDR3: CASSTQGAVDTQYF. The CDR3 DNA reads as TGCGCCAGCAGCACTCAGGGAGCTGTAGATACGCAGTATTTT. This chain joins TRBV5-1 and TRBJ2-3; D may be TRBD1 or TRBD2 (5 bases each). In germline, CDR1 is SGHRS, CDR2 YFSETQ. V lost 4 bases to trimming and J lost 5 bases, with 14 bases between them. CDR3 length: 14 amino acids.

In this sample, this clone turned up once. The V call is TRBV14, the J call TRBJ1-2; D is undetermined. The germline V gene encodes CDR1 SGHDN and CDR2 FVKESK. V shed 1 base and J shed 8 bases, with 11 bases lying between them. The CDR3 length is 13 residues. The CDR3 DNA follows: TGTGCCAGCAGCCAAGGGCAGTTCGGAGGCTACACCTTC. It codes for CASSQGQFGGYTF.

The chain employs TRBV9 and TRBJ2-2, with D unclear. CDR3 length: 13 amino acids. V was clipped by 0 bases and J by 8 bases, with 8 bases between them. Germline V lookup: CDR1 SGDLS, CDR2 YYNGEE. CDR3 bases: TGTGCCAGCAGCGTAGTTACACCGGGGGAGCTGTTTTTT. Translated: CASSVVTPGELFF.

V gene TRBV11-2 combines with J gene TRBJ2-1; 7 bases align to TRBD2. This CDR3 spans 16 amino acids. The V and J ends lost 5 bases and 7 bases, in that order; junction bases with no gene match: 14. The germline V gene has CDR1 SGHAT and CDR2 FQNNGV. The CDR3 reads CASSAALAESGNEQFF. The CDR3 coding sequence is TGTGCCAGCAGCGCCGCTCTAGCGGAGAGTGGGAATGAGCAGTTCTTC.

The CDR3 is CASSPFPSEYNGEQFF. The CDR3 region has the DNA TGCGCCAGCAGCCCCTTCCCTAGCGAGTACAACGGTGAGCAGTTCTTC. The chain has TRBV4-1 and TRBJ2-1; D is possibly TRBD2 (6 bases). Germline V gene lookup returns CDR1 MGHRA and CDR2 YSYEKL. The V end lost 4 bases, the J end lost 9 bases, and 22 bases lay between the germline ends. This CDR3 has 16 amino acids.

This chain uses TRBV4-3 with TRBJ2-1; D is unclear. Germline CDR1 reads LGHNA; CDR2 reads YSLEER. V dropped 4 bases and J dropped 9 bases, with 16 bases sitting between them. CDR3 length: 14 amino acids. DNA of the CDR3: TGCGCCAGCAGCCTAAAGGTGTCTAACGCTGAGCAGTTCTTC. Its protein is CASSLKVSNAEQFF.

V gene TRBV19 combines with J gene TRBJ1-3; possible D gene TRBD1, 6 bases. Germline values: CDR1 LNHDA, CDR2 SQIVND (reference sequence). V was cut by 6 bases and J by 4 bases, with 19 bases left in between. This CDR3 contains 16 residues. The CDR3 is CASSPYSGTIGNTIYF. CDR3 in DNA: TGTGCCAGTAGCCCCTACTCTGGGACAATCGGAAACACCATATATTTT.

Worth noting for this clone: A read error may be the cause here, since a much bigger clone is one base away. Additional DNA sequences in this sample encode the identical CDR3. This chain uses TRBV18 with TRBJ2-3; the D is unclear. Germline CDR1 and CDR2: KGHSH and LQKENI. The CDR3 runs 13 residues. V lost 0 bases and J 2 bases, leaving 3 bases between the germline ends. CDR3: CASSPPTTDTQYF. CDR3 DNA: TGTGCCAGCTCACCACCCACCACAGATACGCAGTATTTT.

The genes are TRBV5-1 and TRBJ1-4, with D maybe TRBD1 (5 bases). CDR1 is SGHRS, CDR2 YFSETQ, per germline. The length of the CDR3 is 14 residues. Trimming cost V 4 bases and J 5 bases, with 12 bases left between them. The chain's CDR3 is CASSRRQGNEKLFF. The CDR3 region has the DNA TGCGCCAGCAGCCGGAGGCAGGGCAATGAAAAACTGTTTTTT.

The genes are TRBV19 and TRBJ2-7, with D hard to call. Trimming cost V 7 bases and J 2 bases, with 12 bases left between them. Per the germline V gene, CDR1 is LNHDA and CDR2 is SQIVND (reference sequence). There are 13 residues in the CDR3. CDR3 sequence: CASKSGATYEQYF. The CDR3 coding sequence is TGTGCCAGTAAATCTGGAGCGACCTACGAGCAGTACTTC.

The rearrangement links TRBV9 to TRBJ2-2; TRBD2 matches at 10 bases. Germline values: CDR1 SGDLS, CDR2 YYNGEE. This CDR3 is 16 amino acids long. With V trimmed by 4 bases and J by 7 bases, 10 bases remained unmatched. DNA for the CDR3: TGTGCCAGCAGCCCACGAAGGACTAGCGGAAGCGGGGAGCTGTTTTTT. Its translation is CASSPRRTSGSGELFF.

The V and J genes are TRBV5-4 and TRBJ1-2, with 9 bases matching TRBD1. V shed 1 base, J shed 3 bases, and the junction held 4 bases outside the gene matches. Germline lookup yields CDR1 SGHNT and CDR2 YYREEE (reference sequence). The CDR3 contains 15 residues. The CDR3 loop is CASSLLRDRDYGYTF. CDR3 sequence (DNA): TGTGCCAGCAGCTTGTTGAGGGACAGGGACTATGGCTACACCTTC.

The chain links TRBV6-5 to TRBJ2-5; 7 positions agree with TRBD2. The CDR3 is made up of 16 amino acids. CDR1 and CDR2 from the germline V gene are MNHEY and SVGAGI. V lost 0 bases to trimming and J lost 1 base; unmatched junction nucleotides: 5. DNA of the CDR3: TGTGCCAGCAGTTACTCGCTAGCGGCCTTCCAAGAGACCCAGTACTTC. This sequence encodes CASSYSLAAFQETQYF.

V and J are TRBV2 and TRBJ2-2; D is undetermined. The CDR3 has 13 residues. Germline V gene data show CDR1 as SNHLY and CDR2 as FYNNEI. V was trimmed by 8 bases and J by 6 bases, leaving 13 bases between them. As DNA, the CDR3 is TGTGCCAGCGACGGGCATTCTCCCGGGGAGCTGTTTTTT. Translated, it gives CASDGHSPGELFF.

This chain uses TRBV28 with TRBJ2-1; the D is unclear. The CDR3 loop spans 17 amino acids. The germline V gene has CDR1 MDHEN and CDR2 SYDVKM. V was pared by 7 bases and J by 2 bases, with 21 bases between. CDR3 protein: CASNPYKRPSAYNEQFF. In DNA, the CDR3 is TGTGCCAGCAACCCCTACAAGAGACCCAGCGCCTACAATGAGCAGTTCTTC.

The rearrangement links TRBV6-5 to TRBJ1-2; 7 bases map to TRBD1. The CDR3 spans 13 residues. V was pared by 8 bases and J by 4 bases, with 7 bases of the junction left unmatched. The germline CDR1 and CDR2 sequences are MNHEY and SVGAGI. Here the CDR3 DNA reads TGTGCCAGCGGACAGGTCAGGAGCTATGGCTACACCTTC. The encoded protein is CASGQVRSYGYTF.

The chain couples TRBV6-1 to TRBJ1-1; 7 bases map to TRBD1. J gave up 3 bases and V 4 bases, and 11 bases lay outside the gene matches. The CDR3 covers 16 residues. From germline, CDR1 is MNHNS and CDR2 SASEGT. This chain's CDR3 is CASSGDRGRFDTEAFF. The DNA of the CDR3 is TGTGCCAGCAGTGGGGACAGAGGTCGTTTTGACACTGAAGCTTTCTTT.

The chain links TRBV6-5 to TRBJ2-3, with 8 positions matching TRBD1. The ends lost 4 bases at V and 9 bases at J; junction bases unmatched: 6. CDR1 and CDR2 from the germline V gene are MNHEY and SVGAGI. The CDR3 covers 13 residues. The CDR3 DNA is TGTGCCAGCAGTTCATCCCAGGGGGCGACGCAGTATTTT. Its protein is CASSSSQGATQYF.

The rearrangement links TRBV28 to TRBJ1-1; tentative D call: TRBD1 (5 bases). Germline V gene lookup returns CDR1 MDHEN and CDR2 SYDVKM. V lost 6 bases, J lost 8 bases, and 10 bases lay in between. The CDR3 runs 11 residues. This chain's CDR3 is CASSGHREAFF. As DNA, the CDR3 is TGTGCCAGCAGCGGACACAGAGAAGCTTTCTTT.